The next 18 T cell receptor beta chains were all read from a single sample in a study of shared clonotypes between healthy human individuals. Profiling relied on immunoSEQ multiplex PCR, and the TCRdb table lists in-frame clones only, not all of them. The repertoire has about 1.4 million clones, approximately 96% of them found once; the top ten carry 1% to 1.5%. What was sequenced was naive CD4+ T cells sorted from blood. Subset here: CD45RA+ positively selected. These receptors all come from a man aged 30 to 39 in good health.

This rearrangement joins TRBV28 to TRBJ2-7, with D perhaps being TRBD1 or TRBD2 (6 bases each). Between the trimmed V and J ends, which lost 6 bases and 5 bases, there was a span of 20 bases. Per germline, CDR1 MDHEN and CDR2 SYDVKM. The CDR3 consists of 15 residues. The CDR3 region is CASSRGGRPRDEQYF. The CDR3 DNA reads TGTGCCAGCAGCCGAGGGGGGAGGCCGCGCGACGAGCAGTACTTC.

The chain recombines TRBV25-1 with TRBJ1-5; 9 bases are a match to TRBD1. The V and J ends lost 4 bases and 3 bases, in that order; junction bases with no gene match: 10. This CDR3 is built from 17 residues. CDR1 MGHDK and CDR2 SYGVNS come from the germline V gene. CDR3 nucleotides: TGTGCCAGCAGTGCCGAGGCCGGGACAGGGTTCAATCAGCCCCAGCATTTT. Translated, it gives CASSAEAGTGFNQPQHF.

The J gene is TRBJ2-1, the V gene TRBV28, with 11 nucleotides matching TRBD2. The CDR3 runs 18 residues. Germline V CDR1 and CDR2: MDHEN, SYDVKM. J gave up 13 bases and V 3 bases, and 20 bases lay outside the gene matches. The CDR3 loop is CASSFEAGLAGGIGVQFF. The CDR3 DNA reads TGTGCCAGCAGTTTCGAAGCCGGGCTAGCGGGAGGTATAGGGGTTCAGTTCTTC.

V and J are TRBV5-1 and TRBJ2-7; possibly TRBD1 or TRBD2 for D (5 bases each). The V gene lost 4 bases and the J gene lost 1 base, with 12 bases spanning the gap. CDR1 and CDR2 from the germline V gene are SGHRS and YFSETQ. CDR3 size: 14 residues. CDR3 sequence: CASSVGTTSYEQYF. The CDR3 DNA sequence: TGCGCCAGCAGCGTAGGGACCACTTCCTACGAGCAGTACTTC.

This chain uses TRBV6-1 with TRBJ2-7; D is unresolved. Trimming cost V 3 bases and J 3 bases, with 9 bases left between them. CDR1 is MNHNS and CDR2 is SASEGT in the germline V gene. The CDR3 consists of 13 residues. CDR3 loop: CASSDWRNYEQYF. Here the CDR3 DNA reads TGTGCCAGCAGTGACTGGCGGAACTACGAGCAGTACTTC.

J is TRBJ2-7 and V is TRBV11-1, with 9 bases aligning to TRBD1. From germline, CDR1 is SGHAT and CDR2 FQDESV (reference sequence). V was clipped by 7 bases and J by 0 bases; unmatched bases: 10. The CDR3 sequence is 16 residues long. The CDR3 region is CASTTGMGQGSYEQYF. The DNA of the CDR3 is TGTGCCAGCACCACGGGTATGGGACAGGGCTCCTACGAGCAGTACTTC. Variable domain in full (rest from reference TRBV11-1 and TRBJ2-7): EAEVAQSPRYKITEKSQAVAFWCDPISGHATLYWYRQILGQGPELLVQFQDESVVDDSQLPKDRFSAERLKGVDSTLKIQPAELGDSAMYLCASTTGMGQGSYEQYFGPGTRLTVT.

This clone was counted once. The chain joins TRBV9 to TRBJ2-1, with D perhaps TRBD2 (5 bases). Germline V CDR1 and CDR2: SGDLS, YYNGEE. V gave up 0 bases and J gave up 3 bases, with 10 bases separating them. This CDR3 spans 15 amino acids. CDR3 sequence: CASSVDGSRYNEQFF. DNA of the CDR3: TGTGCCAGCAGCGTAGATGGGAGTCGCTACAATGAGCAGTTCTTC.

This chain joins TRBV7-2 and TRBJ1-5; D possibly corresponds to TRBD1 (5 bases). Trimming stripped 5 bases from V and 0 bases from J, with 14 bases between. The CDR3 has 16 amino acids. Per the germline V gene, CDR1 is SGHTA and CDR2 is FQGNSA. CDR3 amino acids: CASSLGAGSSNQPQHF. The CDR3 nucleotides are TGTGCCAGCAGCCTAGGGGCCGGCTCTAGCAATCAGCCCCAGCATTTT.

The CDR3: CASSTQGGETQYF. The DNA of the CDR3 is TGTGCCAGCAGCACTCAGGGGGGGGAGACCCAGTACTTC. V and J are TRBV5-5 and TRBJ2-5, with D perhaps being TRBD1 or TRBD2 (7 bases each). Deletions cut 4 bases from V and 5 bases from J, with 12 bases between. There are 13 residues in the CDR3. Looked up from germline, CDR1 is SGHKS and CDR2 is YYEKEE (reference sequence).

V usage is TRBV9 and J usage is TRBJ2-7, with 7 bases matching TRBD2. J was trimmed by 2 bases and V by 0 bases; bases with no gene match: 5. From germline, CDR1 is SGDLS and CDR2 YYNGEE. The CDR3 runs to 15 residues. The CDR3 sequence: CASSVAGGLTYEQYF. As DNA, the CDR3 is TGTGCCAGCAGCGTAGCGGGAGGACTCACCTACGAGCAGTACTTC.

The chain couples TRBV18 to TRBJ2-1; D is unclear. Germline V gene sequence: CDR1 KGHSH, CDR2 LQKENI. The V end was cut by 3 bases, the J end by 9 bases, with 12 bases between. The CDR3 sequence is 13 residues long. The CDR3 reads CASSPLSKGEQFF. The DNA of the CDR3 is TGTGCCAGCTCACCCCTATCTAAGGGTGAGCAGTTCTTC.

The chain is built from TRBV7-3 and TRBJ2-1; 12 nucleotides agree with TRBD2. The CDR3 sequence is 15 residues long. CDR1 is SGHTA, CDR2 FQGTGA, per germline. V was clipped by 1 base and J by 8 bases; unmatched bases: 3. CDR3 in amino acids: CASSLSLAGGDEQFF. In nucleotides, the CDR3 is TGTGCCAGCAGCTTAAGTCTAGCGGGAGGGGATGAGCAGTTCTTC.

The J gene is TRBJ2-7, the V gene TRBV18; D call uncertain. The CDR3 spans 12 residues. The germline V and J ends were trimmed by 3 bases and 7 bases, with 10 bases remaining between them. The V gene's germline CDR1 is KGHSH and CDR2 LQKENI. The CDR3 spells CASSPTTKEQYF. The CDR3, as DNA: TGTGCCAGCTCACCGACCACGAAAGAGCAGTACTTC.

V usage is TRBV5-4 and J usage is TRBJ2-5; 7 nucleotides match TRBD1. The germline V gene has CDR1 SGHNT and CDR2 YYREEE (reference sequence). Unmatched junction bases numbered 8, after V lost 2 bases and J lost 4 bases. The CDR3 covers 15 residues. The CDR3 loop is CASSLKRTGGETQYF. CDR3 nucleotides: TGTGCCAGCAGCTTAAAACGGACAGGCGGAGAGACCCAGTACTTC.

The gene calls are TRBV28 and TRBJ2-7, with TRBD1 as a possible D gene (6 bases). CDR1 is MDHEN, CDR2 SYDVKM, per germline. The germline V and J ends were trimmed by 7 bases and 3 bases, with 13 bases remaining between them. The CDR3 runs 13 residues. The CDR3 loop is CASTAGQLYEQYF. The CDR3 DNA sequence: TGTGCCAGCACTGCCGGACAGCTCTACGAGCAGTACTTC.

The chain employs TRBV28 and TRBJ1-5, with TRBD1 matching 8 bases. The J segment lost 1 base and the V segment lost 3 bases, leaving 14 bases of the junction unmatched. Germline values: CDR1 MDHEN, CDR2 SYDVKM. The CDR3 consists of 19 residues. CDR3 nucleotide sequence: TGTGCCAGCAGTTTCGCCCCCGGGACAGGTCCCATCAGCAATCAGCCCCAGCATTTT. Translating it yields CASSFAPGTGPISNQPQHF.

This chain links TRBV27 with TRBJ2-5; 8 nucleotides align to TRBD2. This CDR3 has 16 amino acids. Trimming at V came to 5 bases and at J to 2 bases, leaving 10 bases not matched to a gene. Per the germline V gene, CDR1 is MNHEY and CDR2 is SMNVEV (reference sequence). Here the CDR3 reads CASSLLSASGQETQYF. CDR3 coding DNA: TGTGCCAGCAGTCTCCTCTCGGCTAGCGGGCAAGAGACCCAGTACTTC.

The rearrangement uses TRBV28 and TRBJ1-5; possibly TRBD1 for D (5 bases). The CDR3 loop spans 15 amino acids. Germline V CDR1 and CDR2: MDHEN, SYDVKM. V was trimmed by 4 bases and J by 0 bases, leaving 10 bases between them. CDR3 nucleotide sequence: TGTGCCAGCAGTTGGATAGGGGATAGCAATCAGCCCCAGCATTTT. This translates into CASSWIGDSNQPQHF.